Listed below are T cell receptor beta chains from one sample, sequenced in a study of T cell repertoires in cytomegalovirus infection. Antigen specificity for these receptors is unknown. TCRdb fed the reads into MiXCR, producing one record per CDR3 protein. This sample yields about 770,000 distinct CDR3 sequences, of which almost 30% are seen a single time; around 14% belongs to the top ten. The material sequenced was cultured CD8+ T cells from PBMCs, taken from culture after CMV antigen stimulation. The receptor source for this set is a human donor in good health (CMV status not recorded). Some clones in this sample may be carry-over from other donors' samples. CDR3s include the opening cysteine and the closing phenylalanine or tryptophan. The order of the fields is D gene, J gene, V gene, clone size, CDR3 DNA, CDR3 protein. A D gene is named only where the DNA matches it firmly. Clone size is stated in some rows and not others, as once, few, many or a class when expanded.

-,TRBJ2-3,TRBV6-2/TRBV6-3,-,TGTGCCAGCAGTTACAAACGAGCAGATGCGCAGTATTTT,CASSYKRADAQYF
TRBD2,TRBJ2-3,TRBV6-1,-,TGTGCCAGCGGCCTACTAGCGGGGAGCACAGATACGCAGTATTTT,CASGLLAGSTDTQYF
-,TRBJ1-6,TRBV5-4,-,TGTGCCAGCAGCTTCTGGGGAGGGGATTCACCCCTCCACTTT,CASSFWGGDSPLHF
-,TRBJ2-1,TRBV4-1,-,TGCGCCAGCAGCCAAGTTATCGCACGCTCCTACAATGAGCAGTTCTTC,CASSQVIARSYNEQFF
-,TRBJ1-1,TRBV6-2/TRBV6-3,many,TGTGCCAGCAGAACCGGACACGGAAAAACTGAAGCTTTCTTT,CASRTGHGKTEAFF
TRBD2,TRBJ2-3,TRBV19,-,TGTGCCAGTAGTATTACCCTAGCGGGAGATACGCAGTATTTT,CASSITLAGDTQYF
-,TRBJ1-4,TRBV19,-,TGTGCCAGTAGCAGATGGGAAGACGAAAAACTGTTTTTT,CASSRWEDEKLFF
-,TRBJ1-2,TRBV12-3/TRBV12-4,few,TGTGCCAGCAGTTTGGCCGGGTTCCGTGGCTACACCTTC,CASSLAGFRGYTF
TRBD1,TRBJ1-2,TRBV27,few,TGTGCCAGCACCCCGCGCAGGGGGGCCAATGGCTACACCTTC,CASTPRRGANGYTF
-,TRBJ2-1,TRBV5-5,-,TGTGCCAGCAGCTCCACCCTAGACAGTTTTCGACTCCATGTGCAGTTCTTC,CASSSTLDSFRLHVQFF
TRBD1,TRBJ2-1,TRBV5-1,-,TGCGCCAGCACCGAGGGGGCCGTAGATGAGCAGTTCTTC,CASTEGAVDEQFF
-,TRBJ1-2,TRBV6-5,few,TGTGCCAGCAGTTACTCTAAGAGTCTAGGGAACGGCTACACCTTC,CASSYSKSLGNGYTF
TRBD1,TRBJ2-5,TRBV7-2,few,TGTGCCAGCAGCCCTCTACAGGGGGCGCCCCGAGAGACCCAGTACTTC,CASSPLQGAPRETQYF
-,TRBJ2-1,TRBV7-6,few,TGTGCCAGCAGCTCGGATATAAGACAAGGTAGTCACAATGAGCAGTTCTTC,CASSSDIRQGSHNEQFF
-,TRBJ1-2,TRBV27,-,TGTGCCAGCCACTCCCCGTCCGGCTACACCTTC,CASHSPSGYTF
TRBD2,TRBJ2-3,TRBV20-1,many,TGCAGTGCTAAAGGCCCAGTAGCGGGGGTTATGACAGATACGCAGTATTTT,CSAKGPVAGVMTDTQYF
-,TRBJ2-3,TRBV12-3/TRBV12-4,-,TGTGCCAGCACCGGGGACAAGGGCACAGATACGCAGTATTTT,CASTGDKGTDTQYF
-,TRBJ1-2,TRBV7-6,-,TGTGCCAGCAGCCCTCGTACCGGTGGCTACACCTTC,CASSPRTGGYTF
TRBD1,TRBJ1-2,TRBV5-4,few,TGTGCCAGCAGCTTGGGTGCGACAGGGTCCTACTATGGCTACACCTTC,CASSLGATGSYYGYTF
-,TRBJ1-1,TRBV4-1,-,TGCGCCAGCAGCCAAGCAGTAGGGGTCGGGGAAATGACTGAAGCTTTCTTT,CASSQAVGVGEMTEAFF
TRBD2,TRBJ2-7,TRBV7-6,few,TGTGCCAGCAGCTACAGACTAGCTGACGAGCAGTACTTC,CASSYRLADEQYF
-,TRBJ2-5,TRBV6-8,-,TGTGCCAGCAGCCGCTTTCAGGGGCGTTTGGAGACCCAGTACTTC,CASSRFQGRLETQYF
-,TRBJ1-1,TRBV20-1,-,TGCAGTGCCAATCCCTGGGTGAACACTGAAGCTTTCTTT,CSANPWVNTEAFF
TRBD1,TRBJ1-2,TRBV2,-,TGTGCCAGCAGTGAAAAGGGGGACAGCTATGGCTACACCTTC,CASSEKGDSYGYTF
-,TRBJ1-4,TRBV6-6,few,TGTGCCAGCAGTAACCCCCGGAATGAAAAACTGTTTTTT,CASSNPRNEKLFF
-,TRBJ1-1,TRBV7-2,many,TGTGCCAGCAGCCCGGAGGGGTTCTTAAACACTGAAGCTTTCTTT,CASSPEGFLNTEAFF
TRBD2,TRBJ2-1,TRBV27,-,TGTGCCAGCACCCTCCGGGGGGGGGGGGCTTACAATGAGCAGTTCTTC,CASTLRGGGAYNEQFF
-,TRBJ1-1,TRBV12-3/TRBV12-4,-,TGTGCCAGCAGTTTACAACAGCTTAACACTGAAGCTTTCTTT,CASSLQQLNTEAFF
-,TRBJ2-3,TRBV10-3,-,TGTGCCATCAGTGAAGTGGGAGTAACTAGCACAGATACGCAGTATTTT,CAISEVGVTSTDTQYF
-,TRBJ2-3,TRBV28,-,TGTGCCAGCAGTTTATACCAGGAGGGGGCCCACACAGATACGCAGTATTTT,CASSLYQEGAHTDTQYF
TRBD1,TRBJ2-3,TRBV28,many,TGTGCCAGCAGTTTAGCCGGACTACAGGGGGCCAGTCTTAGCACAGATACGCAGTATTTT,CASSLAGLQGASLSTDTQYF
-,TRBJ1-1,TRBV2,-,TGTGCCGGCACTCCCCTGAACACTGAAGCTTTCTTT,CAGTPLNTEAFF
-,TRBJ2-7,TRBV27,-,TGTGCCAGCAGTGTCGCGGCCCTGGCGGGCTACGAGCAGTACTTC,CASSVAALAGYEQYF
-,TRBJ2-3,TRBV12-3/TRBV12-4,few,TGTGCCAGCAGTTTCAGGGGGGGATACGACAGGGACCCAGATACGCAGTATTTT,CASSFRGGYDRDPDTQYF
TRBD1,TRBJ1-5,TRBV2,-,TGTGCCAGCACCGAAGGGACAGTTACCAATCAGCCCCAGCATTTT,CASTEGTVTNQPQHF
-,TRBJ1-1,TRBV10-3,few,TGTGCCATCACCACTCGGGCCACTGAGACGACTGAAGCTTTCTTT,CAITTRATETTEAFF
-,TRBJ1-3,TRBV4-1,few,TGCGCCAGCAGCCCCTCATTCTACTCTGGAAACACCATATATTTT,CASSPSFYSGNTIYF
-,TRBJ1-1,TRBV11-2,-,TGTGCCAGCATCACTTGGGGACGGGGAGCGAACACTGAAGCTTTCTTT,CASITWGRGANTEAFF
TRBD1,TRBJ1-2,TRBV10-3,-,TGTGCCACGATATATCCGGGACAGGGATATGGCTACACCTTC,CATIYPGQGYGYTF
TRBD2,TRBJ2-3,TRBV7-6,-,TGTGCCGGGGGGGATCTCCGCACAGATACGCAGTATTTT,CAGGDLRTDTQYF
-,TRBJ2-3,TRBV29-1,-,TGCAGCGTTGAAATGGGGACTAGCACAGATACGCAGTATTTT,CSVEMGTSTDTQYF
TRBD2,TRBJ2-7,TRBV6-5,-,TGTGCCACTGGTTACGGGAGGGACGAGCAGTACTTC,CATGYGRDEQYF
-,TRBJ1-1,TRBV19,few,TGTGCCAGTAGTGTGTGGGGTACAACTGAAGCTTTCTTT,CASSVWGTTEAFF
TRBD2,TRBJ2-5,TRBV11-2,few,TGTGCCAGCAGCCCCCTTCCTTCACTAGCGGGGGGCCCTAGGGAGACCCAGTACTTC,CASSPLPSLAGGPRETQYF
-,TRBJ2-1,TRBV7-6,many,TGTGCCAGCAGCTTAAGTCGTAACTCCTACAATGAGCAGTTCTTC,CASSLSRNSYNEQFF
-,TRBJ1-5,TRBV7-2,many,TGTGCCAGCAGCTTACTAACGTTCGATAGCAATCAGCCCCAGCATTTT,CASSLLTFDSNQPQHF
-,TRBJ2-2,TRBV12-3/TRBV12-4,few,TGTGCCAGCAGTTTCTATGGGGGGGGCGATAACACCGGGGAGCTGTTTTTT,CASSFYGGGDNTGELFF
TRBD2,TRBJ2-5,TRBV3-1,once,TGTGCCAGCAGCCAAAAGCTAGCGGGGGTGTACCAAGAGACCCAGTACTTC,CASSQKLAGVYQETQYF
-,TRBJ1-1,TRBV12-3/TRBV12-4,-,TGTGCCACCCTCGGGGGGGGAGGCACTGAAGCTTTCTTT,CATLGGGGTEAFF
TRBD2,TRBJ2-3,TRBV6-5,-,TGTGCCAGCAGTTACTCGGCGGGGGGTGGAGATACGCAGTATTTT,CASSYSAGGGDTQYF
-,TRBJ1-6,TRBV12-3/TRBV12-4,few,TGTGCCAGCAGGCAGGGAGGCTCACCCCTCCACTTT,CASRQGGSPLHF
-,TRBJ2-7,TRBV7-6,few,TGTGCCAGCAGCTTCGACGGCCCCTACGAGCAGTACTTC,CASSFDGPYEQYF
-,TRBJ2-1,TRBV27,few,TGTGCCAGCAGTTACCAAGCCTCCTACAATGAGCAGTTCTTC,CASSYQASYNEQFF
-,TRBJ2-5,TRBV27,few,TGTGCCAGCAGTTCCCGACGGTCCCAAGAGACCCAGTACTTC,CASSSRRSQETQYF
-,TRBJ2-1,TRBV11-2,-,TGTGCCAGCTTTAAGGGCGGGGTATTGAATGAGCAGTTCTTC,CASFKGGVLNEQFF